The T cell receptor beta chain under discussion was sequenced for a study of response to subunit inactivated influenza vaccine. Points from the study as a whole: The authors suggested that few new T cells are recruited per seasonal influenza vaccination.

One entry per CDR3 protein, called by TCRdb with MiXCR from the RT-PCR reads. This sample carries about half a million distinct CDR3 sequences, 7.5% to 8.5% of them seen once, and the ten largest clones take under 15%. This CDR3 is built from 11 residues. Trimming removed 4 bases at V and 14 bases at J, with 12 bases between. A word on this clonotype: Its cognate antigen is unknown.

The chain combines TRBV12-3 or TRBV12-4 with TRBJ2-1, with a possible D match to TRBD1 (6 bases). The sequenced sample was PBMCs from blood, obtained less than 30 months after vaccination. This clonotype originated in a man aged 45 to 75 who received an inactivated influenza vaccine. The CDR3 DNA follows: TGTGCCAGCAGTTCAGGGGAGCTGGAGTTCTTC. Amino acid sequence: CASSSGELEFF.